Shown below are 30 T cell receptor beta chains from a single sample sequenced in a study of control samples from healthy donors and cancer patients. Only in-frame clones appear in the TCRdb table, and some are missing; sequencing was by immunoSEQ multiplex PCR. The sample yields about 120,000 clones, 92% seen once. The sequencing input was blood. Receptors were obtained from a man younger than 35 in good health.

V usage is TRBV18 and J usage is TRBJ2-5; D possibly corresponds to TRBD2 (7 bases). The CDR3 spans 14 residues. With 3 bases removed from V and 5 bases from J, the gap between germline ends came to 13 bases. Germline-derived CDR1 and CDR2 are KGHSH and LQKENI. The CDR3 DNA follows: TGTGCCAGCTCACCGGGGGGGGCCTGGGAGACCCAGTACTTC. It yields the protein CASSPGGAWETQYF.

The V call is TRBV6-1, the J call TRBJ2-1; tentative D call: TRBD1 (5 bases). This CDR3 has 14 amino acids. V lost 1 base and J 4 bases, leaving 8 bases between the germline ends. In germline, CDR1 is MNHNS, CDR2 SASEGT. The CDR3 DNA reads as TGTGCCAGCAGTGAAGTGGGGCAGTACAATGAGCAGTTCTTC. This encodes CASSEVGQYNEQFF.

The chain joins TRBV10-2 to TRBJ1-6; D is unclear. The CDR3 spans 14 residues. Germline values: CDR1 WSHSY, CDR2 SAAADI. V dropped 6 bases and J dropped 0 bases, with 6 bases sitting between them. For the CDR3, the DNA is TGCGCCAGCAGCCGGGACTCCTATAATTCACCCCTCCACTTT. As protein: CASSRDSYNSPLHF.

The CDR3 DNA reads TGTGCCAGCAGCTTAGTCCCAGTTAGCTCTGGAAACACCATATATTTT. Amino acid sequence: CASSLVPVSSGNTIYF. This chain links TRBV7-2 with TRBJ1-3; D is ambiguous. The CDR3 sequence is 16 residues long. Germline CDR1 and CDR2: SGHTA and FQGNSA. Trimming took 1 base from V and 0 from J, leaving 10 bases between them.

The genes are TRBV5-4 and TRBJ1-1; D not resolved. CDR1 and CDR2 from the germline V gene are SGHNT and YYREEE (reference sequence). The CDR3 loop spans 16 amino acids. V shed 0 bases and J shed 0 bases, with 12 bases lying between them. The CDR3 sequence is CASSLDSYSMNTEAFF. The DNA for the CDR3 is TGTGCCAGCAGCTTGGACAGTTATAGCATGAACACTGAAGCTTTCTTT. Using reference TRBV5-4 and TRBJ1-1 for the parts outside the CDR3, the full variable domain is ETGVTQSPTHLIKTRGQQVTLRCSSQSGHNTVSWYQQALGQGPQFIFQYYREEENGRGNFPPRFSGLQFPNYSSELNVNALELDDSALYLCASSLDSYSMNTEAFFGQGTRLTVV.

This clone has a single count. The V and J genes are TRBV12-3 or TRBV12-4 and TRBJ2-2; D unresolved. V was shortened by 5 bases and J by 10 bases, with 14 bases between the two germline ends. The CDR3 sequence is 13 residues long. The CDR3 loop is CASSPLRGEELFF. CDR3 nucleotides: TGTGCCAGCAGTCCCCTCCGTGGGGAGGAGCTGTTTTTT.

The gene calls are TRBV6-6 and TRBJ1-4; 8 nucleotides line up with TRBD1. Germline CDR1 is MNHNY and CDR2 is SVGAGI (reference sequence). The trim removed 6 bases at V and 1 base at J, leaving 7 bases unmatched. The length of the CDR3 is 16 residues. The CDR3 is CASSSTTGGTNEKLFF. In DNA, the CDR3 is TGTGCCAGCAGCAGTACCACAGGGGGAACTAATGAAAAACTGTTTTTT.

The chain has TRBV10-3 and TRBJ2-3, with no clear D. Trimming took off 0 bases at V and 0 bases at J, with 22 bases between the two ends. From germline, CDR1 is ENHRY and CDR2 SYGVKD. The CDR3 has 20 amino acids. The chain's CDR3 is CAISESFLNLRASSTDTQYF. CDR3 nucleotides: TGTGCCATCAGTGAGTCGTTCCTCAATCTACGGGCTTCGAGCACAGATACGCAGTATTTT.

The chain is built from TRBV10-1 and TRBJ1-2; 7 nucleotides line up with TRBD1. The CDR3 is made up of 15 amino acids. Germline V gives CDR1 WNHNN, CDR2 SYGVQD (reference sequence). The ends lost 0 bases at V and 4 bases at J; junction bases unmatched: 5. For the CDR3, the DNA is TGCGCCAGCAGTGAGTCAAAGGGACAGCTCTATGGCTACACCTTC. As protein: CASSESKGQLYGYTF.

The chain links TRBV5-1 to TRBJ2-5; TRBD1 aligns across 7 bases. The CDR3 has 15 residues. V gave up 0 bases and J gave up 1 base; unmatched junction bases: 3. Germline CDR1 SGHRS, CDR2 YFSETQ. CDR3 in amino acids: CASSLAGTVQETQYF. DNA of the CDR3: TGCGCCAGCAGCTTGGCCGGGACAGTCCAAGAGACCCAGTACTTC.

This clone was recorded once. This chain links TRBV6-6 with TRBJ2-3, with TRBD1 matching over 7 bases. CDR3 size: 12 residues. The germline V gene encodes CDR1 MNHNY and CDR2 SVGAGI (reference sequence). Unmatched junction bases numbered 10, after V lost 5 bases and J lost 14 bases. The CDR3 spells CASSPPGQKRYF. CDR3 DNA sequence: TGTGCCAGCAGTCCTCCGGGACAGAAAAGGTATTTT.

The gene calls are TRBV6-5 and TRBJ2-6, with D perhaps matching TRBD2 (5 bases). V was trimmed by 0 bases and J by 4 bases, leaving 10 bases between them. The germline CDR1 and CDR2 sequences are MNHEY and SVGAGI. This CDR3 region has 16 residues. The CDR3 nucleotides read TGTGCCAGCAGTTACTCCGAGGGAATGGGGGCCAACGTCCTGACTTTC. Protein product: CASSYSEGMGANVLTF.

V and J are TRBV5-1 and TRBJ1-2, with D maybe TRBD1 (6 bases). Trimming left V 0 bases short and J 4 bases short, with 10 bases between. The germline V gene encodes CDR1 SGHRS and CDR2 YFSETQ. The CDR3 sequence is 14 residues long. The CDR3, as DNA: TGCGCCAGCAGCTTGGGGCAGGGGATCTATGGCTACACCTTC. It is translated as CASSLGQGIYGYTF. Based on the CDR3 plus reference TRBV5-1 and TRBJ1-2, the full variable domain is KAGVTQTPRYLIKTRGQQVTLSCSPISGHRSVSWYQQTPGQGLQFLFEYFSETQRNKGNFPGRFSGRQFSNSRSEMNVSTLELGDSALYLCASSLGQGIYGYTFGSGTRLTVV.

This rearrangement joins TRBV27 to TRBJ1-4; 9 positions match TRBD1. Losses at the gene ends were 2 bases for V and 8 bases for J; bases not matched to a gene: 3. Germline CDR1 and CDR2: MNHEY and SMNVEV (reference sequence). The CDR3 consists of 14 residues. In DNA form, the CDR3 reads TGTGCCAGCAGTTTAAGGGACAGGGACGAAAAACTGTTTTTT. Amino acid sequence: CASSLRDRDEKLFF.

The chain joins TRBV10-3 to TRBJ2-3; possibly TRBD2 for D (5 bases). The CDR3 sequence is 15 residues long. The V end lost 4 bases, the J end lost 2 bases, and 13 bases lay between the germline ends. Germline V gene lookup returns CDR1 ENHRY and CDR2 SYGVKD. The CDR3 DNA reads TGTGCCATCAGTGCCCGGGGATGGGACACAGATACGCAGTATTTT. It is translated as CAISARGWDTDTQYF.

The rearrangement uses TRBV18 and TRBJ2-2; 10 bases agree with TRBD2. Germline CDR1 and CDR2: KGHSH and LQKENI. The CDR3 extends over 17 amino acids. V trimming: 1 base; J trimming: 2 bases; junction bases outside the gene matches: 4. Here the CDR3 DNA reads TGTGCCAGCTCACCACAAGCTAGCGGGGGAAACACCGGGGAGCTGTTTTTT. This translates into CASSPQASGGNTGELFF.

The J gene is TRBJ2-7, the V gene TRBV5-1; possibly TRBD1 for D (8 bases). CDR3 length equals 15 residues. Germline V gene sequence: CDR1 SGHRS, CDR2 YFSETQ. Trimming shortened V by 0 bases and J by 7 bases, and 17 bases separated the two germline ends. CDR3 bases: TGCGCCAGCAGCTTGGTTTACAGGGGGGGTAAGGAGCAGTACTTC. This translates into CASSLVYRGGKEQYF.

The CDR3 bases are TGTGCCAGCAGCTTTGGGACGGGCGAGTCACCCCTCCACTTT. Its translation: CASSFGTGESPLHF. J is TRBJ1-6 and V is TRBV7-2, with D possibly matching TRBD1 (5 bases). V was shortened by 3 bases and J by 10 bases, with 13 bases between the two germline ends. Looked up from germline, CDR1 is SGHTA and CDR2 is FQGNSA. The CDR3 spans 14 residues.

This chain uses TRBV27 with TRBJ1-2, with 9 bases that match TRBD1. Unmatched junction bases numbered 5, after V lost 2 bases and J lost 4 bases. This CDR3 region has 15 residues. Germline CDR1 and CDR2: MNHEY and SMNVEV (reference sequence). This chain's CDR3 is CASSLLQGAAYGYTF. The CDR3 DNA follows: TGTGCCAGCAGTTTACTACAGGGGGCGGCCTATGGCTACACCTTC.

The chain combines TRBV6-5 with TRBJ2-3, with unresolved D. CDR1 MNHEY and CDR2 SVGAGI come from the germline V gene. Trimming stripped 6 bases from V and 5 bases from J, with 12 bases between. The CDR3 totals 13 residues. The CDR3 region has the DNA TGTGCCAGCAGCGACAATTTGGAAGATACGCAGTATTTT. Translating it yields CASSDNLEDTQYF.

The chain joins TRBV27 to TRBJ1-5; D unclear. V lost 9 bases, J lost 4 bases, and 4 bases lay in between. CDR3 length: 10 amino acids. CDR1 is MNHEY, CDR2 SMNVEV, per germline (reference sequence). In DNA form, the CDR3 reads TGTGCCAGATTAAATCAGCCCCAGCATTTT. This codes for CARLNQPQHF.

The chain couples TRBV28 to TRBJ2-7; 9 bases match TRBD2. V lost 5 bases to trimming and J lost 0 bases; unmatched junction nucleotides: 20. Per germline, CDR1 MDHEN and CDR2 SYDVKM. The length of the CDR3 is 20 residues. The CDR3 nucleotides are TGTGCCAGCAGTCCTACCCGGGCGGGGGGGCGGTTGACCTCCTCCTACGAGCAGTACTTC. Translation: CASSPTRAGGRLTSSYEQYF.

The CDR3 reads CASSLGRGVLKGETQYF. CDR3 coding DNA: TGTGCCAGCAGTTTGGGCAGGGGGGTTTTAAAGGGAGAGACCCAGTACTTC. The chain employs TRBV28 and TRBJ2-5, with D perhaps matching TRBD1 (7 bases). Trimming removed 3 bases from V and 4 bases from J, with 21 bases in between. The CDR3 contains 17 residues. Per the germline V gene, CDR1 is MDHEN and CDR2 is SYDVKM.

This clone was detected once. V usage is TRBV12-5 and J usage is TRBJ2-7; D is unclear. The CDR3 extends over 16 amino acids. Germline CDR1 and CDR2: LGHNT and FRNRAP. V lost 0 bases and J lost 2, with 14 bases in between. The CDR3 spells CASGLVLSNPTYEQYF. The CDR3 bases are TGTGCTAGTGGTTTGGTACTCTCGAACCCCACCTACGAGCAGTACTTC. The whole variable domain, filled in from reference TRBV12-5 and TRBJ2-7, reads DARVTQTPRHKVTEMGQEVTMRCQPILGHNTVFWYRQTMMQGLELLAYFRNRAPLDDSGMPKDRFSAEMPDATLATLKIQPSEPRDSAVYFCASGLVLSNPTYEQYFGPGTRLTVT.

This rearrangement joins TRBV7-9 to TRBJ1-1; TRBD1 is a possible D gene (6 bases). Looked up from germline, CDR1 is SEHNR and CDR2 is FQNEAQ (reference sequence). V was cut by 6 bases and J by 1 base, with 18 bases left in between. The CDR3 is 16 amino acids. The CDR3 DNA reads TGTGCCAGCAGTTCCTTACGCAGGGGAAGGAACACTGAAGCTTTCTTT. It translates to CASSSLRRGRNTEAFF.

The CDR3 bases are TGTGCCAGCAGTTTAGTAGGGTTGTCGAAACTGTTTTTT. This sequence encodes CASSLVGLSKLFF. The V gene is TRBV12-3 or TRBV12-4, the J gene TRBJ1-4; D remains ambiguous. The CDR3 totals 13 residues. The V gene lost 1 base and the J gene lost 11 bases, with 11 bases spanning the gap.

V gene TRBV29-1 combines with J gene TRBJ1-4; 8 nucleotides line up with TRBD1. Germline V gene lookup returns CDR1 SQVTM and CDR2 ANQGSEA. V lost 7 bases, J lost 3 bases, and 4 bases stayed unmatched. The CDR3 loop spans 13 amino acids. The CDR3 sequence is CSAGTGPNEKLFF. The CDR3 DNA reads TGCAGCGCAGGGACAGGACCTAATGAAAAACTGTTTTTT.

The V and J genes are TRBV6-5 and TRBJ1-5; TRBD1 agrees at 7 bases. V gave up 0 bases and J gave up 16 bases; unmatched junction bases: 9. The CDR3 runs 13 residues. Germline CDR1 is MNHEY and CDR2 is SVGAGI. The CDR3 loop is CASSYSLTGQPHF. The CDR3 coding sequence is TGTGCCAGCAGTTACTCGTTGACAGGGCAACCACATTTT.

The genes are TRBV6-6 and TRBJ2-3, with 12 bases aligning to TRBD2. The V segment lost 6 bases and the J segment 11 bases; nucleotides outside the gene matches: 6. The germline V gene has CDR1 MNHNY and CDR2 SVGAGI (reference sequence). The CDR3 runs to 13 residues. DNA of the CDR3: TGTGCCAGCAGAACGGCACTAGCGGGGGGGCAGTATTTT. Protein sequence: CASRTALAGGQYF.

The gene calls are TRBV27 and TRBJ2-7; D unresolved. The CDR3 is 15 amino acids. Germline V gene data show CDR1 as MNHEY and CDR2 as SMNVEV (reference sequence). V was cut by 3 bases and J by 5 bases, with 17 bases left in between. This chain's CDR3 is CASSFRSEYGHEQYF. The CDR3 DNA is TGTGCCAGCAGTTTCCGAAGCGAGTACGGCCACGAGCAGTACTTC.